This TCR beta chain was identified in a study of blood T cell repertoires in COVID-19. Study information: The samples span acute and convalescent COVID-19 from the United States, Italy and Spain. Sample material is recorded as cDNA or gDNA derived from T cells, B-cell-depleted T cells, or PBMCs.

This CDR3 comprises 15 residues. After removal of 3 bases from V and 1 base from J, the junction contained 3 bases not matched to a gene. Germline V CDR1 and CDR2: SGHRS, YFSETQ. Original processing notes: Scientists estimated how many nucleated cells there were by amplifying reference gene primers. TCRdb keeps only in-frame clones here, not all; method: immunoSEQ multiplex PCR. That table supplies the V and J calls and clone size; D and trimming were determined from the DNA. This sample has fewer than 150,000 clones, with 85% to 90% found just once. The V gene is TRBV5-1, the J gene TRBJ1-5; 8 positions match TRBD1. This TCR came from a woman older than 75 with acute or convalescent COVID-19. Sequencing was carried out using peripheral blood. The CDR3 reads CASSSRTGSNQPQHF. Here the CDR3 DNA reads TGCGCCAGCAGCTCCCGGACAGGGAGCAATCAGCCCCAGCATTTT.